One sample yielded the 9 T cell receptor beta chains listed below, sequenced in a study of blood T cell repertoires in COVID-19. TCRdb keeps only in-frame clones here, not all; method: immunoSEQ multiplex PCR. The sample has roughly 400,000 clones, nearly 90% seen once. The specimen was PBMCs or T cells enriched from blood (not recorded which). The receptors shown here come from a woman younger than 30 who had been exposed to COVID-19.

DNA for the CDR3: TGTGCCAGCAGCTCCCTGGGGGGGACGACTGAAGCTTTCTTT. This encodes CASSSLGGTTEAFF. The V gene is TRBV9, the J gene TRBJ1-1, with a possible D match to TRBD1 (5 bases). The CDR3 length is 14 residues. Germline CDR1 is SGDLS and CDR2 is YYNGEE. Deletions cut 4 bases from V and 5 bases from J, with 15 bases between.

The chain uses TRBV7-9 and TRBJ2-7; tentatively, D is TRBD2 (6 bases). V lost 5 bases, J lost 6 bases, and 14 bases lay in between. Germline V lookup: CDR1 SEHNR, CDR2 FQNEAQ (reference sequence). The CDR3 runs 13 residues. The CDR3 reads CASSPRAGGEQYF. In nucleotides, the CDR3 is TGTGCCAGCAGCCCCCGGGCCGGGGGCGAGCAGTACTTC.

The genes are TRBV6-5 and TRBJ2-7; perhaps TRBD2 as D (7 bases). Per the germline V gene, CDR1 is MNHEY and CDR2 is SVGAGI. This CDR3 has 14 residues. V lost 6 bases, J lost 2 bases, and 14 bases lay in between. The DNA of the CDR3 is TGTGCCAGCAGAGCGGGACAAGGAGCCTACGAGCAGTACTTC. It encodes CASRAGQGAYEQYF.

The V gene is TRBV28, the J gene TRBJ1-5, with D perhaps matching TRBD1 (5 bases). Germline CDR1 is MDHEN and CDR2 is SYDVKM. V was clipped by 6 bases and J by 0 bases, with 12 bases between them. The length of the CDR3 is 15 residues. CDR3 nucleotides: TGTGCCAGCAGCCTGTGGGGGGTTAGCAATCAGCCCCAGCATTTT. The encoded protein is CASSLWGVSNQPQHF.

This clone has only a few counts. The V and J genes are TRBV29-1 and TRBJ1-1; no reliable D call. With 8 bases removed from V and 5 bases from J, the gap between germline ends came to 15 bases. Germline loops: CDR1 SQVTM, CDR2 ANQGSEA. The CDR3 extends over 12 amino acids. CDR3 sequence reads: CSPRSGITEAFF. In DNA, the CDR3 is TGCAGCCCCCGGTCGGGGATTACTGAAGCTTTCTTT.

The rearrangement links TRBV7-9 to TRBJ2-3; 8 bases fit TRBD1. Germline assignment: CDR1 SEHNR and CDR2 FQNEAQ (reference sequence). V lost 6 bases to trimming and J lost 4 bases; unmatched junction nucleotides: 9. The CDR3 is 15 residues long. CDR3 amino acids: CASSRDRSGADTQYF. DNA for the CDR3: TGTGCCAGCAGTCGGGACAGGAGTGGCGCAGATACGCAGTATTTT.

This chain connects TRBV7-9 to TRBJ2-1, with D possibly being TRBD1 (5 bases). CDR1 is SEHNR and CDR2 is FQNEAQ in the germline V gene (reference sequence). The CDR3 runs 12 residues. V was trimmed by 1 base and J by 10 bases, leaving 8 bases between them. CDR3 sequence: CASSLGGQEQFF. DNA of the CDR3: TGTGCCAGCAGCTTAGGGGGCCAAGAGCAGTTCTTC.

This clone has a count of ten or more. The rearrangement joins TRBV7-8 to TRBJ1-4; D possibly corresponds to TRBD1 (5 bases). The V end lost 4 bases, the J end lost 8 bases, and 29 bases lay between the germline ends. Germline CDR1 is SGHVS and CDR2 is FQNEAQ. The CDR3 runs 19 residues. The CDR3 spells CASSSRWSTRGGVKEKLFF. CDR3 DNA sequence: TGTGCCAGCAGCTCACGCTGGAGCACTCGAGGAGGGGTAAAAGAAAAACTGTTTTTT.

The chain links TRBV4-3 to TRBJ2-7, with D possibly matching TRBD1 (5 bases). V was shortened by 0 bases and J by 5 bases, with 11 bases between the two germline ends. CDR1 and CDR2 from the germline V gene are LGHNA and YSLEER. This CDR3 has 14 residues. CDR3 nucleotide sequence: TGCGCCAGCAGCCAAGATTGGGGCTTGAACGAGCAGTACTTC. It is translated as CASSQDWGLNEQYF.